This is a list of T cell receptor beta chains from one sample in a study of shared clonotypes between healthy human individuals. TCRdb keeps only in-frame clones here, not all; method: immunoSEQ multiplex PCR. The repertoire holds about 590,000 clones, with about 95% as singletons. The specimen sequenced was naive CD8+ T cells sorted from blood. These receptors were obtained from a woman aged 25 to 45 in good health. CDR3s include the opening cysteine and the closing phenylalanine or tryptophan. The D gene is left open where the match is weak. Size tells how often a clone was seen (once, few, many) or the class of an expanded clone, and some rows leave it out.

d_call | j_call | v_call | cdr3_length | clone_size | cdr3_aa | cdr3_nt
TRBD1 | TRBJ2-5 | TRBV28 | 16 | NA | CASSANDRVSSETQYF | TGTGCCAGCAGTGCGAATGACAGGGTTTCATCAGAGACCCAGTACTTC
NA | TRBJ1-1 | TRBV5-8 | 14 | NA | CASRGTGKDTEAFF | TGTGCCAGCAGGGGAACAGGGAAGGACACTGAAGCTTTCTTT
NA | TRBJ1-1 | TRBV27 | 16 | NA | CASSSQYSDSGTEAFF | TGTGCCAGCAGTTCACAATACAGCGACTCCGGCACTGAAGCTTTCTTT
NA | TRBJ2-1 | TRBV5-4 | 13 | NA | CASSFKGADEQFF | TGTGCCAGCAGCTTTAAGGGAGCGGATGAGCAGTTCTTC
NA | TRBJ1-1 | TRBV9 | 15 | NA | CASSPRGGSGTEAFF | TGTGCCAGCAGCCCCCGGGGGGGATCAGGGACTGAAGCTTTCTTT
NA | TRBJ1-2 | TRBV7-9 | 17 | NA | CASSLSGSRQGHYGYTF | TGTGCCAGCAGCTTAAGCGGATCTCGGCAGGGTCACTATGGCTACACCTTC
TRBD1 | TRBJ1-1 | TRBV6-1 | 14 | few | CASSEDRGYTEAFF | TGTGCCAGCAGTGAGGACAGGGGGTACACTGAAGCTTTCTTT
NA | TRBJ2-1 | TRBV2 | 12 | NA | CASSPQGSEQFF | TGTGCCAGCAGCCCACAGGGCAGTGAGCAGTTCTTC
NA | TRBJ2-1 | TRBV5-1 | 14 | once | CASSLAGTPREQFF | TGCGCCAGCAGCTTGGCTGGGACCCCAAGGGAGCAGTTCTTC
NA | TRBJ1-1 | TRBV21-1 | 16 | NA | CASSPIPGRKNTEAFF | TGTGCCAGCAGCCCTATCCCGGGACGGAAGAACACTGAAGCTTTCTTT
TRBD2 | TRBJ2-1 | TRBV5-6 | 18 | NA | CASSPVGREAIAYNEQFF | TGTGCCAGCAGCCCGGTGGGGCGGGAGGCCATAGCGTACAATGAGCAGTTCTTC
NA | TRBJ2-3 | TRBV27 | 13 | NA | CASRPLGTDTQYF | TGTGCCAGCAGGCCCTTAGGGACAGATACGCAGTATTTT
TRBD1 | TRBJ2-7 | TRBV5-6 | 13 | NA | CASSLGQGVEQYF | TGTGCCAGCAGCTTGGGTCAGGGGGTCGAGCAGTACTTC
TRBD1 | TRBJ2-7 | TRBV11-1 | 14 | NA | CASTFGQGSYEQYF | TGTGCCAGCACCTTTGGACAGGGGAGCTACGAGCAGTACTTC
NA | TRBJ2-2 | TRBV27 | 14 | NA | CASSPSLVTGELFF | TGTGCCAGCAGTCCCTCTTTAGTCACCGGGGAGCTGTTTTTT
NA | TRBJ2-1 | TRBV2 | 13 | once | CASSIYANNEQFF | TGTGCCAGCAGTATCTATGCTAACAATGAGCAGTTCTTC
NA | TRBJ1-1 | TRBV2 | 13 | NA | CASRRTGNTEAFF | TGTGCCAGCAGGAGGACGGGGAACACTGAAGCTTTCTTT
NA | TRBJ2-5 | TRBV7-9 | 14 | NA | CASSLSGGEETQYF | TGTGCCAGCAGCTTGTCAGGGGGGGAGGAGACCCAGTACTTC
NA | TRBJ2-7 | TRBV6-1 | 14 | NA | CASSEWRRSYEQYF | TGTGCCAGCAGTGAGTGGCGCCGCTCCTACGAGCAGTACTTC
NA | TRBJ2-1 | TRBV5-1 | 17 | NA | CASSLEVQGGVYNEQFF | TGCGCCAGCAGCTTGGAGGTACAGGGCGGGGTTTACAATGAGCAGTTCTTC
NA | TRBJ1-2 | TRBV6-1 | 14 | NA | CASSEFASNYGYTF | TGTGCCAGCAGTGAATTTGCATCAAACTATGGCTACACCTTC
TRBD2 | TRBJ2-7 | TRBV13 | 15 | NA | CASSLEASGGYEQYF | TGTGCCAGCAGCTTGGAGGCTAGCGGAGGCTACGAGCAGTACTTC
NA | TRBJ2-1 | TRBV5-6 | 12 | NA | CASSLSANEQFF | TGTGCCAGCAGCTTGTCAGCCAATGAGCAGTTCTTC
TRBD2 | TRBJ2-3 | TRBV9 | 20 | NA | CASSLIDRGLAGGPSDTQYF | TGTGCCAGCAGCCTAATAGACAGGGGACTAGCGGGAGGGCCCTCAGATACGCAGTATTTT
NA | TRBJ2-5 | TRBV19 | 17 | NA | CASSQDYLDPDQETQYF | TGTGCCAGTAGCCAGGACTACCTAGACCCCGACCAAGAGACCCAGTACTTC
NA | TRBJ2-3 | TRBV28 | 17 | NA | CASSSRVVLASTDTQYF | TGTGCCAGCAGCTCGCGCGTGGTGCTAGCGAGCACAGATACGCAGTATTTT
TRBD1 | TRBJ1-1 | TRBV7-9 | 12 | NA | CASSPPTGWAFF | TGTGCCAGCAGCCCCCCGACAGGGTGGGCTTTCTTT
TRBD1 | TRBJ2-7 | TRBV19 | 13 | NA | CASRGQVTYEQYF | TGTGCCAGTAGGGGACAGGTGACCTACGAGCAGTACTTC
NA | TRBJ2-1 | TRBV28 | 16 | NA | CASRASGRSSYNEQFF | TGTGCCAGCAGGGCCAGTGGGAGAAGCTCCTACAATGAGCAGTTCTTC
NA | TRBJ2-2 | TRBV2 | 18 | NA | CASSVVSLRKGSTGELFF | TGTGCCAGCAGTGTTGTGAGTTTGAGAAAGGGTTCGACCGGGGAGCTGTTTTTT
NA | TRBJ2-7 | TRBV10-2 | 11 | NA | CASSSGYEQYF | TGCGCCAGCAGTAGCGGGTACGAGCAGTACTTC
TRBD1 | TRBJ1-4 | TRBV10-2 | 14 | NA | CASNPGTGVEKLFF | TGCGCCAGCAACCCCGGGACAGGGGTCGAAAAACTGTTTTTT
TRBD1 | TRBJ1-2 | TRBV27 | 17 | NA | CASSWGFGTGLNYGYTF | TGTGCCAGCAGTTGGGGATTCGGGACAGGGCTCAACTATGGCTACACCTTC
TRBD1 | TRBJ2-7 | TRBV27 | 15 | NA | CASSFLGQGYHEQYF | TGTGCCAGCAGTTTCCTCGGACAGGGGTACCACGAGCAGTACTTC
TRBD2 | TRBJ2-1 | TRBV28 | 15 | NA | CASRASGRVNNEQFF | TGTGCCAGCAGGGCTAGCGGGAGGGTCAACAATGAGCAGTTCTTC
TRBD1 | TRBJ1-1 | TRBV6-5 | 14 | NA | CASSYGQGNTEAFF | TGTGCCAGCAGTTACGGACAGGGGAACACTGAAGCTTTCTTT
TRBD2 | TRBJ2-1 | TRBV4-1 | 17 | NA | CASSQDEPSGIYNEQFF | TGCGCCAGCAGCCAAGACGAACCAAGCGGGATCTACAATGAGCAGTTCTTC
TRBD2 | TRBJ2-1 | TRBV29-1 | 16 | once | CSVVTGEGLHYDEQFF | TGCAGCGTCGTGACGGGGGAGGGGCTACATTACGATGAGCAGTTCTTC
NA | TRBJ2-1 | TRBV11-2 | 14 | NA | CASSLEFGNYEQFF | TGTGCCAGCAGCTTAGAATTCGGGAATTACGAGCAGTTCTTC
TRBD2 | TRBJ2-7 | TRBV27 | 13 | once | CASWREGIYEQYF | TGTGCCAGCTGGAGGGAGGGGATCTACGAGCAGTACTTC
TRBD1 | TRBJ1-2 | TRBV2 | 13 | NA | CASSGQGGYGYTF | TGTGCCAGCAGTGGACAGGGGGGCTATGGCTACACCTTC
TRBD1 | TRBJ1-1 | TRBV28 | 17 | NA | CASSATGGLTVNTEAFF | TGTGCCAGCAGCGCCACAGGGGGCCTTACCGTGAACACTGAAGCTTTCTTT
NA | TRBJ1-2 | TRBV6-5 | 15 | NA | CASSYSIRSTYGYTF | TGTGCCAGCAGTTACTCGATCCGTTCAACCTATGGCTACACCTTC